One and the same sample provided the 3 T cell receptor beta chains below, sequenced in a study of blood T cell repertoires in COVID-19. The assay was immunoSEQ multiplex PCR, and TCRdb's table has in-frame clones only and misses some. The data show 300,000 to 400,000 clones, around nine tenths seen once. The sample was peripheral blood. These receptors came from a woman aged 45-59 years with active or convalescent COVID-19.

J is TRBJ2-3 and V is TRBV7-3, with 7 bases fitting TRBD1. J lost 0 bases, V lost 1 base, and 4 bases had no gene match. The CDR3 runs to 16 residues. Germline V gives CDR1 SGHTA, CDR2 FQGTGA. This CDR3 reads CASSLNTGASTDTQYF. The DNA for the CDR3 is TGTGCCAGCAGCTTAAATACAGGGGCTAGCACAGATACGCAGTATTTT.

The chain uses TRBV19 and TRBJ1-3; the D gene is possibly TRBD1 (5 bases). CDR1 and CDR2 from the germline V gene are LNHDA and SQIVND (reference sequence). V dropped 6 bases and J dropped 3 bases, with 12 bases sitting between them. CDR3 length equals 14 residues. In DNA form, the CDR3 reads TGTGCCAGTAGCATCGACAGAGTTGGAAACACCATATATTTT. Translating it yields CASSIDRVGNTIYF.

The V call is TRBV9, the J call TRBJ2-1, with 15 nucleotides matching TRBD2. Trimming removed 7 bases from V and 8 bases from J; junction bases left unmatched: 19. The CDR3 is made up of 19 amino acids. From germline, CDR1 is SGDLS and CDR2 YYNGEE. The CDR3 nucleotides are TGTGCCAGCTCCTCCGGGGAACGGACTAGCGGGAGGGCCTATTATGAGCAGTTCTTC. Residues: CASSSGERTSGRAYYEQFF.